The 21 T cell receptor beta chains in this list originate from one sample, sequenced in a study of cytomegalovirus exposure and HLA in healthy donors. In the PCR, 60 Vbeta and 13 Jbeta primers were used. Using immunoSEQ multiplex PCR, the repertoire was profiled, and TCRdb retains in-frame clones only, with some absent. The table lists hundreds of thousands of clones, over 65% of them singletons. The sequencing input was PBMCs. These receptors all come from a man aged 40-49 years in good health and CMV-seronegative.

The V and J genes are TRBV4-2 and TRBJ2-3, with TRBD1 matching 8 bases. V trimming: 2 bases; J trimming: 6 bases; junction bases outside the gene matches: 13. The CDR3 sequence is 17 residues long. CDR1 is LGHNA, CDR2 YNFKEQ, per germline. The CDR3 is CASSQPSGTGVSDTQYF. DNA for the CDR3: TGTGCCAGCAGCCAACCGTCCGGGACAGGCGTTTCGGATACGCAGTATTTT.

This rearrangement joins TRBV27 to TRBJ2-7, with 7 positions matching TRBD1. This CDR3 spans 13 amino acids. The junction had 4 bases not matched to a gene; V was cut back by 5 bases and J by 3 bases. Germline V gene data show CDR1 as MNHEY and CDR2 as SMNVEV (reference sequence). This CDR3 is CASSPGTDYEQYF. The CDR3 DNA is TGTGCCAGCAGTCCCGGGACAGACTACGAGCAGTACTTC.

The rearrangement uses TRBV4-1 and TRBJ1-5, with TRBD1 matching 8 bases. With V trimmed by 1 base and J by 7 bases, 6 bases remained unmatched. This CDR3 spans 15 amino acids. Per germline, CDR1 MGHRA and CDR2 YSYEKL. Here the CDR3 reads CASSQVSGGGQPQHF. CDR3 DNA: TGCGCCAGCAGCCAAGTATCAGGGGGCGGGCAGCCCCAGCATTTT.

The rearrangement uses TRBV9 and TRBJ2-1; 13 bases are shared with TRBD2. Germline V gene data show CDR1 as SGDLS and CDR2 as YYNGEE. The J segment lost 5 bases and the V segment lost 3 bases, leaving 5 bases of the junction unmatched. CDR3 length: 16 residues. CDR3 sequence reads: CASSATSGGADNEQFF. DNA of the CDR3: TGTGCCAGCAGCGCTACTAGCGGGGGGGCCGACAATGAGCAGTTCTTC.

This clone was detected only once. The chain carries TRBV5-8 and TRBJ2-1; 13 bases line up with TRBD2. CDR1 SGHTS and CDR2 YDEGEE come from the germline V gene. The J segment lost 7 bases and the V segment lost 2 bases, leaving 3 bases of the junction unmatched. The CDR3 length is 15 residues. CDR3 sequence: CASSFRTSGRNEQFF. For the CDR3, the DNA is TGTGCCAGCAGCTTCCGGACTAGCGGGAGAAATGAGCAGTTCTTC.

As concerns this clone: Other DNA sequences within the sample encode an identical CDR3. V and J are TRBV5-1 and TRBJ2-2; the match to TRBD2 covers 7 bases. Germline assignment: CDR1 SGHRS and CDR2 YFSETQ. The V gene end was trimmed by 0 bases and the J gene end by 7 bases; junction bases not matched to a gene: 0. The CDR3 contains 13 residues. The CDR3: CASSLGTSGELFF. DNA of the CDR3: TGCGCCAGCAGCTTGGGGACTAGCGGGGAGCTGTTTTTT.

This rearrangement joins TRBV7-8 to TRBJ2-7, with D maybe TRBD2 (7 bases). The CDR3 sequence is 13 residues long. Trimming took off 7 bases at V and 3 bases at J, with 13 bases between the two ends. From germline, CDR1 is SGHVS and CDR2 FQNEAQ. The CDR3 coding sequence is TGTGCCAGCACACAGGGAGGGGGCTACGAGCAGTACTTC. It specifies CASTQGGGYEQYF.

About this clone itself: One end of the junction varies from germline; a read error may be responsible. The J gene is TRBJ1-2, the V gene TRBV2; 8 nucleotides line up with TRBD1. CDR3 length equals 11 residues. The V gene's germline CDR1 is SNHLY and CDR2 FYNNEI. CDR3 sequence: CAKQGESGYPF. Written as DNA, the CDR3 is TGTGCCAAACAGGGGGAAAGTGGCTACCCCTTC.

The chain carries TRBV7-2 and TRBJ2-2; possibly TRBD1 for D (6 bases). V lost 4 bases to trimming and J lost 6 bases, with 12 bases between them. This CDR3 comprises 14 residues. From germline, CDR1 is SGHTA and CDR2 FQGNSA. This CDR3 reads CASSSQGNAGELFF. The CDR3 DNA reads TGTGCCAGCAGCTCACAGGGAAACGCCGGGGAGCTGTTTTTT.

The chain couples TRBV18 to TRBJ2-1, with 7 positions matching TRBD2. With V trimmed by 2 bases and J by 1 base, 5 bases remained unmatched. CDR1 and CDR2 (germline): KGHSH, LQKENI. The CDR3 totals 16 residues. The CDR3 sequence: CASSPEAGVSYNEQFF. The CDR3 bases are TGTGCCAGCTCACCAGAGGCGGGGGTTTCCTACAATGAGCAGTTCTTC.

The chain uses TRBV9 and TRBJ1-4, with no clear D. The CDR3 length is 14 residues. Trimming took 0 bases from V and 4 from J, leaving 7 bases between them. Germline lookup yields CDR1 SGDLS and CDR2 YYNGEE. The CDR3 reads CASSVAGFNEKLFF. For the CDR3, the DNA is TGTGCCAGCAGCGTAGCAGGATTTAATGAAAAACTGTTTTTT.

The count of this clone is one. V usage is TRBV7-9 and J usage is TRBJ2-3, with D perhaps TRBD1 (5 bases). Deletions cut 3 bases from V and 0 bases from J, with 10 bases between. Germline CDR1 is SEHNR and CDR2 is FQNEAQ (reference sequence). CDR3 length: 15 amino acids. Here the CDR3 DNA reads TGTGCCAGCAGCTTTTGGACAAGCAGCACAGATACGCAGTATTTT. It codes for CASSFWTSSTDTQYF.

The chain uses TRBV27 and TRBJ2-5, with 8 bases that match TRBD1. This CDR3 has 12 amino acids. V gave up 6 bases and J gave up 9 bases; unmatched junction bases: 6. The germline V gene encodes CDR1 MNHEY and CDR2 SMNVEV (reference sequence). The CDR3 DNA sequence: TGTGCCAGCAGCCGGACAGGGTGGTCCCAGTACTTC. As protein: CASSRTGWSQYF.

This chain uses TRBV7-6 with TRBJ2-3; 13 bases map to TRBD2. CDR3 length equals 19 residues. The V gene end was trimmed by 5 bases and the J gene end by 0 bases; junction bases not matched to a gene: 11. The germline V gene has CDR1 SGHVS and CDR2 FNYEAQ. CDR3 loop: CASSVTRTSGGPSTDTQYF. DNA for the CDR3: TGTGCCAGCAGCGTAACTAGGACTAGCGGGGGTCCTAGCACAGATACGCAGTATTTT.

This chain uses TRBV6-6 with TRBJ1-2, with 7 bases that match TRBD1. The CDR3 spans 15 residues. Germline CDR1 reads MNHNY; CDR2 reads SVGAGI (reference sequence). V dropped 4 bases and J dropped 3; count of bases not matched to a gene: 8. CDR3 DNA sequence: TGTGCCAGCAGTTTCCTAGACAGGGACGACTATGGCTACACCTTC. Protein product: CASSFLDRDDYGYTF.

The count of this clone is one. The J gene is TRBJ1-5, the V gene TRBV6-1, with no clear D. The germline gives CDR1 MNHNS, CDR2 SASEGT. V was shortened by 5 bases and J by 6 bases, with 11 bases between the two germline ends. The CDR3 is 13 residues long. CDR3 nucleotides: TGTGCCAGCAGTTCGGTACGTAGTCAGCCCCAGCATTTT. Protein sequence: CASSSVRSQPQHF.

The chain carries TRBV6-6 and TRBJ1-5, with TRBD1 as a possible D gene (6 bases). Trimming cost V 6 bases and J 0 bases, with 9 bases left between them. From germline, CDR1 is MNHNY and CDR2 SVGAGI (reference sequence). The CDR3 has 14 amino acids. The CDR3: CASSQGHSNQPQHF. The CDR3 DNA reads TGTGCCAGCAGCCAGGGACATAGCAATCAGCCCCAGCATTTT.

The V call is TRBV15, the J call TRBJ2-7, with 7 bases fitting TRBD1. CDR3 size: 15 residues. The ends lost 1 base at V and 4 bases at J; junction bases unmatched: 7. Germline CDR1 LNHNV, CDR2 YYDKDF (reference sequence). The CDR3 reads CATSRGTGASYEQYF. The DNA for the CDR3 is TGTGCCACCAGCAGAGGAACAGGGGCATCGTACGAGCAGTACTTC.

V and J are TRBV30 and TRBJ1-5; D ambiguous. With 0 bases removed from V and 5 bases from J, the gap between germline ends came to 8 bases. Germline V lookup: CDR1 GTSNPN, CDR2 SVGIG (reference sequence). The CDR3 sequence is 13 residues long. The CDR3 loop is CAWSVLVDQPQHF. CDR3 DNA sequence: TGTGCCTGGAGTGTACTGGTCGATCAGCCCCAGCATTTT.

The chain joins TRBV18 to TRBJ2-7, with TRBD1 matching 10 bases. The CDR3 has 14 amino acids. The ends lost 6 bases at V and 2 bases at J; junction bases unmatched: 4. Germline V gene sequence: CDR1 KGHSH, CDR2 LQKENI. CDR3 loop: CASSTGTGAYEQYF. DNA of the CDR3: TGTGCCAGCTCTACCGGGACAGGGGCCTACGAGCAGTACTTC.

The CDR3 is CASRDRGPRNQPQHF. As DNA, the CDR3 is TGTGCCAGTAGGGATAGGGGGCCTAGGAATCAGCCCCAGCATTTT. V and J are TRBV19 and TRBJ1-5; TRBD1 matches 7 bases. V dropped 6 bases and J dropped 4; count of bases not matched to a gene: 9. The length of the CDR3 is 15 residues. Looked up from germline, CDR1 is LNHDA and CDR2 is SQIVND (reference sequence).